The 7 T cell receptor beta chains reported below all come from one sample, sequenced in a study of post-analysis software for immune sequencing data. Unique molecular identifiers were carried by the TCR beta cDNA libraries. Each CDR3 protein is one row after TCRdb ran MiXCR on the PCR reads. The table includes about 680,000 distinct CDR3 sequences, over 45% detected once. Study-level results: Relative to controls, patients had roughly five TRBV segments at higher frequency, with TRBV5-6, TRBV5-1 and TRBV20-1 among these.

Antigen specificity for these receptors is unknown. The material sequenced was blood. These TCRs come from a girl aged 2-15 years with multiple sclerosis.

This sequence joins TRBV20-1 and TRBJ2-5; D is unclear. Germline CDR1 is DFQATT and CDR2 is SNEGSKA (reference sequence). The CDR3 runs 12 residues. CDR3 loop: CRARTVQETQYF. The CDR3 DNA sequence: TGCAGGGCTCGGACCGTCCAAGAGACCCAGTACTTC.

The chain has TRBV7-9 and TRBJ2-1, with D unresolved. Germline assignment: CDR1 SEHNR and CDR2 FQNEAQ (reference sequence). V was cut by 1 base and J by 6 bases, with 13 bases left in between. There are 15 residues in the CDR3. CDR3 protein: CASSLVPASGNEQFF. In DNA, the CDR3 is TGTGCCAGCAGCTTAGTCCCTGCCAGTGGCAATGAGCAGTTCTTC.

A note on this clonotype: One junction end disagrees with the germline gene, perhaps due to a read error. V gene TRBV30 combines with J gene TRBJ1-5; the D is unclear. CDR3 length equals 13 residues. CDR1 is GTSNPN, CDR2 SVGIG, per germline (reference sequence). CDR3 sequence: CASSPDGNQPQHF. Here the CDR3 DNA reads TGTGCCTCGAGTCCGGACGGAAATCAGCCCCAGCATTTT. Looking up the rest from reference TRBV30 and TRBJ1-5 gives the full variable domain: SQTIHQWPATLVQPVGSPLSLECTVEGTSNPNLYWYRQAAGRGLQLLFYSVGIGQISSEVPQNLSASRPQDRQFILSSKKLLLSDSGFYLCASSPDGNQPQHFGDGTRLSIL.

Here the CDR3 DNA reads TGCAGTGCTCGCTATAGAGGGGGGAACTATGGCTACACCTTC. It is translated as CSARYRGGNYGYTF. The chain employs TRBV20-1 and TRBJ1-2; weak D call: TRBD1 (6 bases). This CDR3 comprises 14 residues. Trimming shortened V by 5 bases and J by 2 bases, and 15 bases separated the two germline ends. Germline-derived CDR1 and CDR2 are DFQATT and SNEGSKA (reference sequence).

V gene TRBV3-1 combines with J gene TRBJ1-3, with D tentatively TRBD1 (5 bases). The germline CDR1 and CDR2 sequences are LGHDT and YNNKEL (reference sequence). The CDR3 spans 15 residues. V lost 0 bases to trimming and J lost 3 bases, with 9 bases between them. The CDR3 sequence is CASSQDGTVGNTIYF. The CDR3 region has the DNA TGTGCCAGCAGCCAAGACGGGACCGTTGGAAACACCATATATTTT.

For the CDR3, the DNA is TGTGCCATCAGTACGTCGCCAGGGCAGGTCGAGCAGTACTTC. Residues: CAISTSPGQVEQYF. This chain connects TRBV10-3 to TRBJ2-7; a possible D gene is TRBD1 (5 bases). The CDR3 is 14 amino acids. Per the germline V gene, CDR1 is ENHRY and CDR2 is SYGVKD. Trimming took 5 bases from V and 6 from J, leaving 17 bases between them.

The rearrangement links TRBV12-3 or TRBV12-4 to TRBJ2-1; 11 nucleotides line up with TRBD1. The CDR3 sequence is 17 residues long. Trimming at V came to 7 bases and at J to 1 base, leaving 9 bases not matched to a gene. CDR3 DNA: TGTGCCAGCAAAGGACAGGGGGCTACGTCATCCTACAATGAGCAGTTCTTC. Amino acid sequence: CASKGQGATSSYNEQFF.